This TCR beta chain was sequenced during a study of T-cell reconstitution after alpha-beta-depleted transplantation in children (dated by TCRdb to about 2016). With regard to the full study: Using TCR repertoire profiling, the study followed T-cell immune reconstitution in a quantitative way in children after TCRalphabeta/CD19-depleted allogeneic hematopoietic cell transplantation.

The method behind the library was PCR. The sequencer was an Illumina HiSeq 2500. Molecular barcoding was employed in the preparation of TCR libraries, with unique molecular identifiers being used to normalize TCRbeta repertoire quantification. The public reads were reprocessed in TCRdb via fastp at Q25 and MiXCR, keeping in-frame beta chains. Each entry is one CDR3 protein sequence, shown with its most common DNA and genes. The sample table records around 960,000 distinct CDR3 sequences; around 30% of these occur just once. The ten biggest clones cover roughly 27% of the sample. According to the study, the label for this sample's treatment or condition signals: allogeneic hematopoietic cell transplantation with graft depleted of TCRalphabeta T cells and CD19 B cells. TCRalphabeta/CD19-depleted allogeneic hematopoietic cell grafts were given to the transplant recipients, all of whom were children.

With respect to this clonotype: Its specific antigen is unknown. It has no much larger one-base neighbor in the sample; base qualities were not kept.

The CDR3 numbers 16 residues from cysteine through phenylalanine. Just CDR3 DNA is preserved here, 48 bases in frame from base 1. CDR1 and CDR2 were assigned from the germline V gene as MNHEY and SVGAGI. Trimming at the junction amounts to 0 bases on V and 7 bases on J, and the germline ends lie 19 bases apart. Paper-wide results and their limitations: In some patients, high TCRbeta diversity at day 60 was attributed to recipient T cells and intrathymic progenitors that had survived conditioning. Hyperexpanded clone frequencies declined over subsequent months; after one year, T-cell counts and TCRbeta diversity were mostly attributed to newly produced T cells. About two months after transplant, the apparently early recovery of alphabetaT-cell counts reportedly depended on just several hundred clones that had expanded rapidly and came from non-depleted graft cells.

This chain joins TRBV6-5 to TRBJ2-7, and the D gene may be TRBD2, 5 bases matching. This clonotype was sampled from a boy under two years old who had a stem cell transplant for SCID, so the T cells may come from the graft donor. Sequenced material: PBMCs, mostly from graft donor cells, taken 360 days after TCRalphabeta/CD19-depleted stem cell transplant. The nucleotide sequence reads as follows: TGTGCCAGCAGTTACTCCGGACTGGCCCACTCTTGGGAGCAGTACTTC. It translates as CASSYSGLAHSWEQYF.